The clone carrying this TCR beta chain has a handful of counts. Its antigen is still unknown. The data are from a study of cytomegalovirus exposure and HLA in healthy donors. Trimming took 1 base from V and 3 from J, leaving 7 bases between them. Germline CDR1 and CDR2: SGHNT and YYREEE (reference sequence). The CDR3 has 13 amino acids. Healthy people donating bone marrow made up the donors. The PCR contained 60 Vbeta and 13 Jbeta primers. Assay: immunoSEQ multiplex PCR; the TCRdb copy retains only in-frame clones and omits some. Of 150,000 or so clones in the sample, 77% are singletons; the top ten hold roughly 3.9%. Overall study results and limits: A previous analysis found most TCR beta V segments productive roughly 87% or roughly 30% of the time.

The rearrangement uses TRBV5-4 and TRBJ1-1, with D uncertain. The sequenced sample was PBMCs. This sequence originates from a male donor in good health and CMV-seropositive. The CDR3 region has the DNA TGTGCCAGCAGCTTGAAGAGGGACACTGAAGCTTTCTTT. Protein sequence: CASSLKRDTEAFF.